These T cell receptor beta chains were read from a single sample in a study of blood T cell repertoires in COVID-19. Method: immunoSEQ multiplex PCR; TCRdb's copy keeps in-frame clones and lacks some. The data hold around 100,000 clones, with roughly 87% observed a single time. What was sequenced was peripheral blood. Receptor source: a human donor in a cohort sampled during active COVID-19. Both conserved end residues are trimmed from each CDR3. Fields, in order: J gene, V gene, CDR3 protein.

J: TRBJ1-1; V: TRBV7-9; CDR3: ASSLGGGASTEAF
J: TRBJ2-5; V: TRBV15; CDR3: ATSKGLAGAETQY
J: TRBJ2-5; V: TRBV7-3; CDR3: ASSLAGGPEETQY
J: TRBJ2-1; V: TRBV6-5; CDR3: ASSPGLAGGNEQF
J: TRBJ1-6; V: TRBV6-5; CDR3: AAGRGSYNSPLH
J: TRBJ2-7; V: TRBV11-2; CDR3: ASRTRPGTGAFEQY
J: TRBJ1-2; V: TRBV28; CDR3: ASSSGTGAGYGYT
J: TRBJ2-1; V: TRBV7-8; CDR3: ASSFGGTAYNEQF
J: TRBJ1-6; V: TRBV5-4; CDR3: ASTLGGAASNSPLH
J: TRBJ2-7; V: TRBV2; CDR3: ASRGDRGLNEQY
J: TRBJ2-1; V: TRBV28; CDR3: ASSLIQGGTNEQF
J: TRBJ2-1; V: TRBV27; CDR3: ASSLRQRRVDEQF
J: TRBJ2-2; V: TRBV4-2; CDR3: ASSQGAGGLADTGELF
J: TRBJ1-6; V: TRBV4-2; CDR3: ASSQEPGLPLH
J: TRBJ1-5; V: TRBV10-3; CDR3: AISESRQNNQPQH
J: TRBJ1-2; V: TRBV2; CDR3: ATSTGGGYGYT
J: TRBJ1-2; V: TRBV28; CDR3: ASSSTRTITHGYT
J: TRBJ1-5; V: TRBV7-6; CDR3: ASSLTEDQPQH
J: TRBJ2-3; V: TRBV28; CDR3: ASRFRLAGTDTQY
J: TRBJ2-3; V: TRBV19; CDR3: ASSIGGGAGADTQY
J: TRBJ2-3; V: TRBV5-1; CDR3: ASSPRTLYSTDTQY
J: TRBJ2-3; V: TRBV7-9; CDR3: ASSLALGETDTQY
J: TRBJ1-6; V: TRBV30; CDR3: AWSADRGRDLH
J: TRBJ2-7; V: TRBV2; CDR3: ASTLRSAGSYEQY
J: TRBJ2-6; V: TRBV9; CDR3: ASTRGQGGSGANVLT
J: TRBJ1-1; V: TRBV19; CDR3: ASWGPEAF
J: TRBJ2-3; V: TRBV7-9; CDR3: ASSLAAGPTDTQY
J: TRBJ2-2; V: TRBV6-1; CDR3: ASSESSGGAAELF
J: TRBJ2-2; V: TRBV7-3; CDR3: ASSLTRDRVNTGELF
J: TRBJ2-1; V: TRBV25-1; CDR3: ASSESGAGGYNEQF
J: TRBJ2-2; V: TRBV3-1/TRBV3-2; CDR3: ASSQDSPLNTGELF
J: TRBJ2-1; V: TRBV7-3; CDR3: ASSLSGDSYNEQF
J: TRBJ2-1; V: TRBV27; CDR3: ASRTRYNEQF
J: TRBJ2-5; V: TRBV15; CDR3: ATSRGEGTLQETQY
J: TRBJ1-4; V: TRBV7-9; CDR3: ASSPPGPGQETGKLF
J: TRBJ2-1; V: TRBV3-1/TRBV3-2; CDR3: ASSPRTGASEQF
J: TRBJ2-3; V: TRBV12-3/TRBV12-4; CDR3: ASTRDRGVAQY
J: TRBJ2-7; V: TRBV7-9; CDR3: ASSLWRGQGVNEQY
J: TRBJ2-7; V: TRBV9; CDR3: ASSVGEGLAGPYEQY
J: TRBJ1-2; V: TRBV5-8; CDR3: ASSFGSGAQIT
J: TRBJ2-5; V: TRBV10-3; CDR3: AISGVGSGGQETQY
J: TRBJ2-1; V: TRBV21-1; CDR3: ASSEWSWGQGHNEQF
J: TRBJ2-7; V: TRBV28; CDR3: ASSSPLRVRAYEQY
J: TRBJ1-4; V: TRBV5-1; CDR3: ASSFRQGATNEKLF
J: TRBJ2-3; V: TRBV4-1; CDR3: ASSQREEGDTQY
J: TRBJ2-3; V: TRBV29-1; CDR3: SVEDGRETGGQISSPTDTQY
J: TRBJ2-7; V: TRBV9; CDR3: ASSVGGVNHEQY
J: TRBJ1-3; V: TRBV9; CDR3: ASSSILPGGSGNTIY
J: TRBJ2-1; V: TRBV19; CDR3: ASNERHSYNEQF
J: TRBJ1-1; V: TRBV6-5; CDR3: ASSLNAGGYTEAF
J: TRBJ2-7; V: TRBV6-5; CDR3: ASSPRQGRNEQY